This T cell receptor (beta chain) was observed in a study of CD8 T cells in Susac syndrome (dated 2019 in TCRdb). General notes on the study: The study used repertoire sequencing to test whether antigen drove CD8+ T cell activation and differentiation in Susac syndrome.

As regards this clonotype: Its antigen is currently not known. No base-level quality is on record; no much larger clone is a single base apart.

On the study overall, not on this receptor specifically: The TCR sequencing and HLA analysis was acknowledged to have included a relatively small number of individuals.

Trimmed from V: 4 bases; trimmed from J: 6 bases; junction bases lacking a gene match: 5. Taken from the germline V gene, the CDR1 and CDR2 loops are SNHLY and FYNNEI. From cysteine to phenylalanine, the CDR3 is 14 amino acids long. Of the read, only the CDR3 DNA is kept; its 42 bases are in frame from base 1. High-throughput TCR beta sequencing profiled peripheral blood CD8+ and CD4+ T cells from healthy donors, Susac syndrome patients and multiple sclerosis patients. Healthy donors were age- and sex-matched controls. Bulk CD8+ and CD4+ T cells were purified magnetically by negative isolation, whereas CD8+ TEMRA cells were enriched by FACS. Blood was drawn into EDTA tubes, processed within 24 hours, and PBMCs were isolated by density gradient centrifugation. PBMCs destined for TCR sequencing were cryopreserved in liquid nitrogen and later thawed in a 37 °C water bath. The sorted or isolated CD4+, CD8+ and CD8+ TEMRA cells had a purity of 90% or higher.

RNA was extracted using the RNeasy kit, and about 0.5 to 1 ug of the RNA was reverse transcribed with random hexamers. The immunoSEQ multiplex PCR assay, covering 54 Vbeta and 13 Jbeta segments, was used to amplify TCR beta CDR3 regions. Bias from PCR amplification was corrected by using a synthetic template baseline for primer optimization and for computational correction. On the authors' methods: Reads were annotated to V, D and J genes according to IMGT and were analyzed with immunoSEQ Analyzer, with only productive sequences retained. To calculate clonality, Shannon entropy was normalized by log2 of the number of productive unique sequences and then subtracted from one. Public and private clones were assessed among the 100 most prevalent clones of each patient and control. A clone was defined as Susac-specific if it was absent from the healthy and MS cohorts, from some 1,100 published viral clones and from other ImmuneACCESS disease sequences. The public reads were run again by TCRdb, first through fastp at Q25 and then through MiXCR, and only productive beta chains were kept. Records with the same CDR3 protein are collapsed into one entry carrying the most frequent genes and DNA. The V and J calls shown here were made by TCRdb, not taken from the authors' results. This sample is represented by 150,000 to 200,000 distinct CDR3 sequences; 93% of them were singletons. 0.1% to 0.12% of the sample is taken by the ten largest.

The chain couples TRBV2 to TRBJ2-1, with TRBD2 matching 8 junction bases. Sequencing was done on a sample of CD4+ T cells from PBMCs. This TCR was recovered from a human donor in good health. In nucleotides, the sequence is TGTGCCAGCAGTGGTACTAGCGGCCCCAATGAGCAGTTCTTC. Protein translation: CASSGTSGPNEQFF.